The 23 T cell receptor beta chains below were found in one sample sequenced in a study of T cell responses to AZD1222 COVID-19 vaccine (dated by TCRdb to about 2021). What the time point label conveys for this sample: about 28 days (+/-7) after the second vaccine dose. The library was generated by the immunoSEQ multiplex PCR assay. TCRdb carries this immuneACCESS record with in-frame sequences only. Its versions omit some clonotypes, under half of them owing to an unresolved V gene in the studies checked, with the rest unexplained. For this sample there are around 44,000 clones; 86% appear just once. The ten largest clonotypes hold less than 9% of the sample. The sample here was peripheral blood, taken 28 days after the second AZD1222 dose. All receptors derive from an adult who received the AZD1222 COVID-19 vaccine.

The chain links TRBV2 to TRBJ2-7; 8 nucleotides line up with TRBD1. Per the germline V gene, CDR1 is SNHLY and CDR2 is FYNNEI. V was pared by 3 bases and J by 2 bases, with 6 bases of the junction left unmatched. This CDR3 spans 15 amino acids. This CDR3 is CASSEQGQETYEQYF. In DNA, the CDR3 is TGTGCCAGCAGTGAGCAGGGACAGGAGACCTACGAGCAGTACTTC. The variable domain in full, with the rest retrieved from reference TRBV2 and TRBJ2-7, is EPEVTQTPSHQVTQMGQEVILRCVPISNHLYFYWYRQILGQKVEFLVSFYNNEISEKSEIFDDQFSVERPDGSNFTLKIRSTKLEDSAMYFCASSEQGQETYEQYFGPGTRLTVT.

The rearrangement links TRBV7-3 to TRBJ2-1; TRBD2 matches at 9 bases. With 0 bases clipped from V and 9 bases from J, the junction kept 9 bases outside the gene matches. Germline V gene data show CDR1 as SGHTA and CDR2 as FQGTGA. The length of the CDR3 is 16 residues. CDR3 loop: CASSLTGAGGYLEQFF. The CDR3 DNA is TGTGCCAGCAGCTTAACGGGGGCGGGAGGGTACCTTGAGCAGTTCTTC.

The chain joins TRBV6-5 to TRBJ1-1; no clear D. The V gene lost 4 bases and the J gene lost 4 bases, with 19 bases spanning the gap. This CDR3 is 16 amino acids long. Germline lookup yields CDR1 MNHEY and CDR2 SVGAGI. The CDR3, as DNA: TGTGCCAGCAGTTCTCTCTTGGGCGGGAGGCGCACTGAAGCTTTCTTT. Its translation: CASSSLLGGRRTEAFF.

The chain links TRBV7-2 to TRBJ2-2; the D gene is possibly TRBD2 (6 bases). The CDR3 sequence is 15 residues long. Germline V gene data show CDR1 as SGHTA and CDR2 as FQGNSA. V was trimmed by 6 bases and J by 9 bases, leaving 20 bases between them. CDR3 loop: CASSSGHGSFRELFF. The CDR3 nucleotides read TGTGCCAGCAGTTCCGGACACGGGAGTTTCCGGGAGCTGTTTTTT.

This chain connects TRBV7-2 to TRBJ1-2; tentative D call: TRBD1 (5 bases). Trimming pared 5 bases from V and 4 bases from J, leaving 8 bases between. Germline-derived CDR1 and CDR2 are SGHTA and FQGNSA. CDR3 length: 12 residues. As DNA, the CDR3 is TGTGCCAGCAGCCCGGGGGGCTATGGCTACACCTTC. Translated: CASSPGGYGYTF.

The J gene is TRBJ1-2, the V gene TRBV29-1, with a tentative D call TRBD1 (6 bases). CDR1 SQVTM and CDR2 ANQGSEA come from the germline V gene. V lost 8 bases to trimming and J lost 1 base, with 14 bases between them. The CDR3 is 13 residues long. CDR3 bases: TGCAGCCTGGAGGACAGCCTTAACTATGGCTACACCTTC. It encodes CSLEDSLNYGYTF.

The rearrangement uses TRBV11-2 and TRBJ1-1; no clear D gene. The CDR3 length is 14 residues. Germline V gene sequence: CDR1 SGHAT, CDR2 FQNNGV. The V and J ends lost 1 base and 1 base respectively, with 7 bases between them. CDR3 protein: CASSLALGNTEAFF. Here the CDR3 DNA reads TGTGCCAGCAGCTTAGCTCTTGGGAACACTGAAGCTTTCTTT.

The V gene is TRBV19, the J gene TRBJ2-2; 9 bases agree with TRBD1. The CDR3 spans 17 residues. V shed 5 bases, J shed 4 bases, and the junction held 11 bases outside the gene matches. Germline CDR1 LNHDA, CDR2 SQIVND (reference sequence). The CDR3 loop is CASSPERTGVSTGELFF. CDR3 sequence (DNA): TGTGCCAGTAGTCCCGAACGGACAGGGGTTAGCACCGGGGAGCTGTTTTTT.

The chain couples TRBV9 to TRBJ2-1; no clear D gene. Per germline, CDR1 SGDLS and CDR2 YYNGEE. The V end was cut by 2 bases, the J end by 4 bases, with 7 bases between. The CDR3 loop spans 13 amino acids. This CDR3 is CASSVGAYNEQFF. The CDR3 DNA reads TGTGCCAGCAGCGTTGGCGCTTACAATGAGCAGTTCTTC.

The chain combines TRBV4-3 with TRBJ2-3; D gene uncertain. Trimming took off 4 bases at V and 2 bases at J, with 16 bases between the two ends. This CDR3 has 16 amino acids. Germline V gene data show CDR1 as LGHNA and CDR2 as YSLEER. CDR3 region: CASSPSHDPPTDTQYF. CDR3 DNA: TGCGCCAGCAGCCCAAGCCATGACCCACCCACAGATACGCAGTATTTT.

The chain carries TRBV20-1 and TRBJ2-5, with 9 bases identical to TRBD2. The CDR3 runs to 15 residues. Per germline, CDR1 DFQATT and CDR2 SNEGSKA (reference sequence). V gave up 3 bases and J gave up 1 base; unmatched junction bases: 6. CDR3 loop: CSASLAGGGQETQYF. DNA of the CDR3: TGCAGTGCTAGTTTGGCGGGAGGGGGCCAAGAGACCCAGTACTTC.

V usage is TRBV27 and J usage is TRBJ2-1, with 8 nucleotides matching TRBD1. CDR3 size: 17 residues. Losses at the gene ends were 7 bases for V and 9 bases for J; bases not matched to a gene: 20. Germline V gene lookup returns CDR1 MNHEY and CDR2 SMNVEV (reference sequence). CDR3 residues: CASTLGTGGMSVGEQFF. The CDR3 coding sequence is TGTGCCAGCACCCTGGGCACAGGGGGTATGAGCGTTGGTGAGCAGTTCTTC.

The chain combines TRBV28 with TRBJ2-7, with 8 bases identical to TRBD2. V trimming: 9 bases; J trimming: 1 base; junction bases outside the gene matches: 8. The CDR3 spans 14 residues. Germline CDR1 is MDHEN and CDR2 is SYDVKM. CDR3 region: CASAISGNSYEQYF. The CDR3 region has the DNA TGTGCCAGTGCAATTAGCGGGAATTCCTACGAGCAGTACTTC.

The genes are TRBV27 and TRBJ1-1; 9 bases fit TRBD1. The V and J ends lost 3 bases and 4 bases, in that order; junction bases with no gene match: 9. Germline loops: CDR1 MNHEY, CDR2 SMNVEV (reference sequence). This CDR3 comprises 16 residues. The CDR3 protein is CASSLMTGGGGTEAFF. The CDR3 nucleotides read TGTGCCAGCAGTTTGATGACAGGGGGGGGAGGCACTGAAGCTTTCTTT.

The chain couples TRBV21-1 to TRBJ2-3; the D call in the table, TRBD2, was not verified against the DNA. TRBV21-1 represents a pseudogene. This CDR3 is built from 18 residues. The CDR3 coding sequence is TGTGCCAGCAGCAAAGACGGGGGGCCGGATTCTAGCACAGATACGCAGTATTTT. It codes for CASSKDGGPDSSTDTQYF.

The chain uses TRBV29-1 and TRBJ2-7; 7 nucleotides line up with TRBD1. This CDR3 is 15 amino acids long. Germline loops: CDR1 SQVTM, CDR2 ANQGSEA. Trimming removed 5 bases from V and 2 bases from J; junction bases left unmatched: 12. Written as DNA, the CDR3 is TGCAGCGTTTACACGTCCAGGGGGACCACCTACGAGCAGTACTTC. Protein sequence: CSVYTSRGTTYEQYF.

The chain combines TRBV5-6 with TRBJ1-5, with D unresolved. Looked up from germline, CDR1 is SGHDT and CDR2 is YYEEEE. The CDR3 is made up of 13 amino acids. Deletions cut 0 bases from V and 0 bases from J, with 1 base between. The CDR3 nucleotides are TGTGCCAGCAGCTTGGGTAGCAATCAGCCCCAGCATTTT. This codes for CASSLGSNQPQHF.

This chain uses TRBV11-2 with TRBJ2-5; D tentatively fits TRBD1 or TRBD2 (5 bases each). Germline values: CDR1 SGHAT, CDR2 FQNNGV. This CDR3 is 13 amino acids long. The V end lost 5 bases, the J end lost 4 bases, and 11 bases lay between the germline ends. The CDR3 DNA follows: TGTGCCAGCAGCCCCACTGGGGGAGAGACCCAGTACTTC. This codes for CASSPTGGETQYF.

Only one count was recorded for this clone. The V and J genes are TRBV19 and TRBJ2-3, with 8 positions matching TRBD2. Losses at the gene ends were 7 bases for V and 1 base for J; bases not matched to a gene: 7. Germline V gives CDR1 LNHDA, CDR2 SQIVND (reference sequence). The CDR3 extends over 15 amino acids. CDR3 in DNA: TGTGCCAGTACTGGACTAGCCGCCGGCACAGATACGCAGTATTTT. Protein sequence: CASTGLAAGTDTQYF.

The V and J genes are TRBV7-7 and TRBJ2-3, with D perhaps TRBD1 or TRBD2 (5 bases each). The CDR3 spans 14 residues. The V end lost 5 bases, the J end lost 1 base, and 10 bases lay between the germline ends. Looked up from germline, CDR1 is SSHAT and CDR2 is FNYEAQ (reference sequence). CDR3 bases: TGTGCCAGCAGCCCAACGGGGCGCACAGATACGCAGTATTTT. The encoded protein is CASSPTGRTDTQYF.

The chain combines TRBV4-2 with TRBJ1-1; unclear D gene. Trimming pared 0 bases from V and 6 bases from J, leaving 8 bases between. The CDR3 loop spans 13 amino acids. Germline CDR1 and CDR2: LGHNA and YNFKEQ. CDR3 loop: CASSQERRPEAFF. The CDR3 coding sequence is TGTGCCAGCAGCCAAGAGCGTCGGCCTGAAGCTTTCTTT.

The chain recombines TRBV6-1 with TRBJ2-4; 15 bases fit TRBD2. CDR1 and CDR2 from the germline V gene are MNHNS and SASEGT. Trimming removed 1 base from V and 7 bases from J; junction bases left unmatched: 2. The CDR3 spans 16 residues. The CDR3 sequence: CASSEGTSGRGNIQYF. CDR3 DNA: TGTGCCAGCAGTGAAGGGACTAGCGGGAGGGGTAACATTCAGTACTTC.

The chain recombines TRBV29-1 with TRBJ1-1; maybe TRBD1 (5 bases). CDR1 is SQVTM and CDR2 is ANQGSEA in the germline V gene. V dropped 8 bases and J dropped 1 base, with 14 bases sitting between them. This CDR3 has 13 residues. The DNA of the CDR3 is TGCAGCACCCGGGACCGCGAGAACACTGAAGCTTTCTTT. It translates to CSTRDRENTEAFF.